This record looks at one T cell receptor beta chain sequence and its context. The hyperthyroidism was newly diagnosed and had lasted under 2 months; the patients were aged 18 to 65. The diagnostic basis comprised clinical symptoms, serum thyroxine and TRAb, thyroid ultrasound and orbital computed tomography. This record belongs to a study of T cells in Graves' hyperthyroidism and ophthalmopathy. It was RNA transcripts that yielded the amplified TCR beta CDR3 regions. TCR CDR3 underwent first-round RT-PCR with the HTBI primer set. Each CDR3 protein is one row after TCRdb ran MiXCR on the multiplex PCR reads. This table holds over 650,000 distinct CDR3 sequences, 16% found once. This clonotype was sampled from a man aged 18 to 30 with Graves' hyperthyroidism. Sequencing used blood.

CDR3 coding DNA: TGCAGTGCTAGAGACCCGCAGACTGAAGCTTTCTTT. Translating gives CSARDPQTEAFF. The chain employs TRBV20-1 and TRBJ1-1; the D is unclear. V dropped 0 bases and J dropped 5 bases, with 7 bases sitting between them. Germline V gene sequence: CDR1 DFQATT, CDR2 SNEGSKA (reference sequence). This CDR3 is built from 12 residues.